A single T cell receptor (beta chain) is shown here with its context. No antigen is known for it. The data were taken from a study of cytomegalovirus exposure and HLA in healthy donors. The study's findings and limits: Roughly even sequencing depth across donors was the assumption behind the presence/absence analyses. Associated with cytomegalovirus, according to the listing, were 150 to 200 TCR beta chains. Earlier results showed most TCR beta V segments being productive about 87% or about 30% of the time. Being indistinguishable, some V segments were excluded, TRBV6-2 and TRBV6-3 among them.

The PCR had 60 Vbeta and 13 Jbeta primers. This table comes from immunoSEQ multiplex PCR, and its TCRdb copy is limited to in-frame clones, with some not included. The data hold just over 150,000 clones, with around 83% observed a single time. Germline lookup yields CDR1 SGDLS and CDR2 YYNGEE. V was pared by 2 bases and J by 6 bases, with 2 bases of the junction left unmatched. This CDR3 comprises 13 residues. The V call is TRBV9, the J call TRBJ2-7; 10 bases align to TRBD1. Material: PBMCs. The TCR originated in a woman aged 18 to 35 in good health and CMV-seronegative. CDR3 nucleotides: TGTGCCAGCAGCGTTAGGACAGGGGGCGAGCAGTACTTC. Translating it yields CASSVRTGGEQYF.